This T cell receptor beta chain is drawn from a study of Graves' ophthalmopathy and Graves' hyperthyroidism (dated by TCRdb to between 2017 and 2018). A note on the overall study: Peripheral blood was collected before any treatment was given, at the time of initial diagnosis. The study used signatures of the TCR beta repertoire to tell Graves' ophthalmopathy apart from Graves' hyperthyroidism and to predict which patients would progress to ophthalmopathy. In total, 135 blood samples were TCR-sequenced: 43 ophthalmopathy, about 75 hyperthyroidism and about 17 hyperthyroidism-to-ophthalmopathy patients. To explore V-J signatures that distinguish ophthalmopathy from hyperthyroidism, a discovery set of about a hundred patients was enrolled, made up of 43 with ophthalmopathy and around 60 with stable hyperthyroidism. For independent validation, a separate cohort was made up of 18 hyperthyroidism patients plus 17 patients who later progressed from hyperthyroidism to ophthalmopathy. In a handful of hyperthyroidism patients, the T-cell repertoires found in thyroid tissue were compared with those found in blood. Following sampling, methimazole starting at 30 mg daily was administered to hyperthyroidism patients, and high-dose intravenous methylprednisolone was administered to ophthalmopathy patients. The full study reports these points: Sample size was not statistically predetermined, and group allocation was not concealed from the investigators. Among expanded thyroid clonotypes with frequency above 0.001, most also showed up in blood, which suggests that blood repertoires may reflect the thyroid immune response. In validation, the model predicted ophthalmopathy progression with less than 71% sensitivity and 72% to 80% specificity; 12 predicted patients were CT-confirmed with GO in a median of approximately six months. In cross-validation, the 13-signature model distinguished ophthalmopathy from stable hyperthyroidism with almost 90% sensitivity and approximately 81% specificity, and in the test set the corresponding values were approximately 80% and 75%.

In the case of this clonotype: Its antigen has not been determined. Base qualities are not provided; no much larger clone lies one nucleotide away.

Ophthalmopathy patients were characterized by moderately to severely active disease, a Clinical Activity Score of at least 3, a NOSPECS grade of at least 4, and a disease duration under 3 months. Patients with other autoimmune diseases, uncontrolled infections, pregnancy or lactation were excluded from the study. Diagnosis relied on clinical symptoms, serum thyroxine, TRAb, thyroid ultrasound and orbital computed tomography. Using Ficoll-Paque density gradient centrifugation, PBMCs were isolated from about 9.2 ml of fresh peripheral blood. Trizol reagent was used to extract the total RNA, and its quality was then checked on an Agilent 2100 Bioanalyzer. TCR beta CDR3 regions were amplified from RNA transcripts for repertoire sequencing. The first round of RT-PCR was done with HTBI primers and the Qiagen OneStep RT-PCR kit, and was followed by a second round of multiplex PCR, then size selection and purification. Libraries were sequenced paired-end with 100 bp reads on an Illumina HiSeq2000. In the authors' own workflow: SOAPnuke was used for read processing, and reads with adapters, uncalled bases, a mean Phred below 15, or no exact constant-primer or identifier match were discarded. High-quality paired reads were merged with COPE v1.2.5. Each unique nucleotide sequence was treated as a clonotype, and MiTCR v1.1 was used to align the clonotypes to the IMGT TRB V, D and J references. The analysis was limited to V-J combinations with a frequency above 0.0001, which together covered approximately 99% of repertoires. A TCR clonal expansion and chaos score per V-J combination was defined as the ratio of F50 clonal expansion to chaos observed in the TCRdist matrix. Welch's t-statistics and random forest were used to reduce the features to 10 to 15 V-J combinations, which were then used as input to a naive Bayes classifier. The Morisita-Horn index was used to measure how similar the thyroid and blood repertoires were. TCRdb reworked the public reads: Q25 trimming with fastp, MiXCR clone assembly, productive beta chains retained. Entries that share a CDR3 protein sequence are merged under the most common genes and DNA. TCRdb, rather than the study authors, made the V and J calls. The sample has about 740,000 distinct CDR3 sequences on record, roughly 40% of them singletons. Of the sample, 40% to 45% is held by the ten largest clones.

Deletion took 1 base off V and 4 bases off J, with a span of 13 bases between the germline ends. The germline V gene (reference sequence) gives CDR1 as LNHNV and CDR2 as YYDKDF. Reading from cysteine to phenylalanine, the CDR3 counts 15 amino acids. Left in the record is the CDR3 DNA by itself, 45 bases read in frame from the first base. The chain employs TRBV15 and TRBJ1-2, and possibly TRBD1, on 6 matching bases. The TCR comes from an adult man with Graves' ophthalmopathy. The material sequenced was peripheral blood. The CDR3 protein: CATSRGTDSSYGYTF. DNA sequence: TGTGCCACCAGCAGAGGGACAGACTCTTCCTATGGCTACACCTTC.